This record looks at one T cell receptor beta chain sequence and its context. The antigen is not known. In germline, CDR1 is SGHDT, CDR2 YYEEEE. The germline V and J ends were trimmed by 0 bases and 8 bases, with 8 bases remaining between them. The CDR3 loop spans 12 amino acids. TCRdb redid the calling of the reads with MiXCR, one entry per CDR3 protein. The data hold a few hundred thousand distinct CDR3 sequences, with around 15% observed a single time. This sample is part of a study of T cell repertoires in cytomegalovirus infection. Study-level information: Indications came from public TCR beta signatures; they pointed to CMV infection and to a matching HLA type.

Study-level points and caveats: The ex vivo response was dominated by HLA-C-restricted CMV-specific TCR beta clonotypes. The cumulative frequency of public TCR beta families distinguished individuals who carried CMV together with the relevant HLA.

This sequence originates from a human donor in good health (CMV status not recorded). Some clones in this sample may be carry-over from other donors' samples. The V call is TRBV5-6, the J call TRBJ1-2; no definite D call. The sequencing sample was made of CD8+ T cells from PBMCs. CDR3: CASSLGRGGYTF. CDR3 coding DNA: TGTGCCAGCAGCTTGGGGCGGGGAGGCTACACCTTC.